Presented here are 22 T cell receptor beta chains from one specimen sequenced in a study of siplizumab effects on memory and regulatory T cells (dated by TCRdb to about 2019). The library was generated by the immunoSEQ multiplex PCR assay. The clones in this table, taken by TCRdb from immuneACCESS, are in-frame only. Not every clone is retained; where verified, under half of the shortfall comes from an unresolved V gene, and the cause of the rest is unknown. This sample is represented by 80,000 to 95,000 clones; 95% of them were singletons. The top ten constitute 18% of the sample. Specimen: CD8+ T cells sorted from blood. These receptor sequences come from a human donor in good health.

The chain recombines TRBV6-5 with TRBJ2-7; D is unresolved. Germline CDR1 reads MNHEY; CDR2 reads SVGAGI. The CDR3 totals 13 residues. Trimming removed 0 bases from V and 3 bases from J, with 6 bases in between. The CDR3 here is CASSYSNNYEQYF. The DNA of the CDR3 is TGTGCCAGCAGTTACTCAAACAACTACGAGCAGTACTTC.

The chain is built from TRBV25-1 and TRBJ2-1; D unresolved. The CDR3 has 11 amino acids. The germline gives CDR1 MGHDK, CDR2 SYGVNS. Trimming pared 3 bases from V and 3 bases from J, leaving 0 bases between. The chain's CDR3 is CASSDYNEQFF. Here the CDR3 DNA reads TGTGCCAGCAGTGACTACAATGAGCAGTTCTTC.

The chain couples TRBV7-9 to TRBJ2-7, with D maybe TRBD2 (8 bases). In germline, CDR1 is SEHNR, CDR2 FQNEAQ (reference sequence). This CDR3 has 16 amino acids. The V gene lost 5 bases and the J gene lost 0 bases, with 17 bases spanning the gap. DNA for the CDR3: TGTGCCAGCAGCCCCGGGGGGGGACAGCTCTCCTACGAGCAGTACTTC. Translated: CASSPGGGQLSYEQYF. Together with reference TRBV7-9 and TRBJ2-7, the CDR3 gives the full variable domain: DTGVSQNPRHKITKRGQNVTFRCDPISEHNRLYWYRQTLGQGPEFLTYFQNEAQLEKSRLLSDRFSAERPKGSFSTLEIQRTEQGDSAMYLCASSPGGGQLSYEQYFGPGTRLTVT.

The chain joins TRBV19 to TRBJ2-3; 7 bases map to TRBD2. Germline V gives CDR1 LNHDA, CDR2 SQIVND (reference sequence). The V segment lost 3 bases and the J segment 2 bases; nucleotides outside the gene matches: 8. The CDR3 has 16 amino acids. The CDR3 DNA reads as TGTGCCAGTAGTATCCAGGCGGGGGAAGTCACAGATACGCAGTATTTT. It codes for CASSIQAGEVTDTQYF.

The chain recombines TRBV28 with TRBJ1-1, with a weak D call TRBD1 (5 bases). Germline CDR1 and CDR2: MDHEN and SYDVKM. This CDR3 contains 15 residues. V lost 5 bases and J lost 8, with 21 bases in between. The CDR3 loop is CASSPSRGPLLEAFF. CDR3 DNA sequence: TGTGCCAGCAGTCCTAGCCGGGGACCCCTACTAGAAGCTTTCTTT.

V and J are TRBV7-3 and TRBJ2-7, with D possibly called TRBD1 or TRBD2 (6 bases each). The germline V gene encodes CDR1 SGHTA and CDR2 FQGTGA. This CDR3 spans 14 amino acids. V was clipped by 2 bases and J by 5 bases, with 13 bases between them. CDR3 coding DNA: TGTGCCAGCAGCTTATCAGGGGAGGCTGACGAGCAGTACTTC. It translates to CASSLSGEADEQYF.

This chain uses TRBV27 with TRBJ1-5; possible D gene TRBD1, 6 bases. Trimming left V 0 bases short and J 2 bases short, with 11 bases between. Looked up from germline, CDR1 is MNHEY and CDR2 is SMNVEV (reference sequence). This CDR3 has 16 residues. The CDR3 DNA is TGTGCCAGCAGTTTATCGGCAGGGGAGCGCAATCAGCCCCAGCATTTT. Residues: CASSLSAGERNQPQHF.

The rearrangement joins TRBV30 to TRBJ2-7; 10 positions agree with TRBD2. In germline, CDR1 is GTSNPN, CDR2 SVGIG (reference sequence). The CDR3 is 15 residues long. V shed 1 base and J 1 base; nucleotides not matched to a gene: 4. The CDR3 nucleotides read TGTGCCTGGAGTGAGCTAGCGGGAGCTTCCTACGAGCAGTACTTC. The encoded protein is CAWSELAGASYEQYF.

The rearrangement joins TRBV19 to TRBJ2-7, with D perhaps matching TRBD2 (6 bases). Trimming cost V 4 bases and J 3 bases, with 13 bases left between them. CDR1 is LNHDA and CDR2 is SQIVND in the germline V gene (reference sequence). The CDR3 is 14 amino acids. The CDR3 DNA reads TGTGCCAGTAGTAAACGGGACTGGAACTACGAGCAGTACTTC. Translating it yields CASSKRDWNYEQYF.

This CDR3 reads CASSEDLDGLTTEAFF. As DNA, the CDR3 is TGTGCCAGCAGTGAAGATCTTGACGGGCTAACGACTGAAGCTTTCTTT. This chain joins TRBV6-1 and TRBJ1-1; no definite D call. The CDR3 contains 16 residues. The V and J ends lost 1 base and 5 bases respectively, with 17 bases between them. Germline CDR1 is MNHNS and CDR2 is SASEGT.

The V call is TRBV5-6, the J call TRBJ2-7; 10 bases line up with TRBD1. V lost 0 bases and J lost 2; bases outside the gene matches: 5. The CDR3 runs 16 residues. The germline V gene has CDR1 SGHDT and CDR2 YYEEEE. This chain's CDR3 is CASSLERTGGTYEQYF. The DNA for the CDR3 is TGTGCCAGCAGCTTGGAAAGGACAGGGGGGACCTACGAGCAGTACTTC.

This chain uses TRBV7-8 with TRBJ2-7, with D perhaps TRBD2 (6 bases). V was trimmed by 0 bases and J by 3 bases, leaving 9 bases between them. Germline CDR1 and CDR2: SGHVS and FQNEAQ. The CDR3 loop spans 14 amino acids. The DNA for the CDR3 is TGTGCCAGCAGCTTAGCTAGTAGCGGCTACGAGCAGTACTTC. It yields the protein CASSLASSGYEQYF.

In this sample, this clone turned up once. The rearrangement uses TRBV10-1 and TRBJ2-7; 7 positions agree with TRBD2. Germline V CDR1 and CDR2: WNHNN, SYGVQD (reference sequence). V lost 5 bases, J lost 2 bases, and 9 bases stayed unmatched. The CDR3 contains 15 residues. CDR3 in amino acids: CASSYPGGGTYEQYF. The CDR3 nucleotides read TGCGCCAGCAGTTATCCTGGCGGGGGTACCTACGAGCAGTACTTC.

The chain recombines TRBV7-9 with TRBJ2-5, with 7 bases that match TRBD2. The J call is doubtful: the DNA matches TRBJ2-7 better. Germline CDR1 is SEHNR and CDR2 is FQNEAQ (reference sequence). The CDR3 is 16 residues long. CDR3 protein: CASSGGGSASSYEQYF. For the CDR3, the DNA is TGTGCCAGCAGCGGTGGCGGGAGCGCGAGCTCCTACGAGCAGTACTTC.

The genes are TRBV27 and TRBJ2-2; D is uncertain. Germline V lookup: CDR1 MNHEY, CDR2 SMNVEV (reference sequence). CDR3 length equals 16 residues. The V and J ends lost 0 bases and 2 bases respectively, with 10 bases between them. The CDR3, as DNA: TGTGCCAGCAGTTTATCGCTAGAGACAAACACCGGGGAGCTGTTTTTT. Its translation: CASSLSLETNTGELFF.

V and J are TRBV10-1 and TRBJ2-1; 9 nucleotides agree with TRBD1. V gave up 2 bases and J gave up 6 bases; unmatched junction bases: 5. CDR1 WNHNN and CDR2 SYGVQD come from the germline V gene (reference sequence). The CDR3 consists of 15 residues. The CDR3 protein is CASSETGQGPNEQFF. DNA for the CDR3: TGCGCCAGCAGTGAGACCGGACAGGGGCCCAATGAGCAGTTCTTC.

This chain uses TRBV28 with TRBJ2-2; weak D call: TRBD2 (6 bases). V was cut by 6 bases and J by 5 bases, with 22 bases left in between. The CDR3 length is 17 residues. Germline V lookup: CDR1 MDHEN, CDR2 SYDVKM. The CDR3 sequence is CASSVGPGVSGTGELFF. The CDR3 DNA reads TGTGCCAGCAGCGTAGGACCGGGAGTCTCGGGTACCGGGGAGCTGTTTTTT.

The chain couples TRBV4-1 to TRBJ1-1, with TRBD1 matching over 7 bases. The trim removed 0 bases at V and 5 bases at J, leaving 6 bases unmatched. CDR3 length: 15 amino acids. The germline V gene has CDR1 MGHRA and CDR2 YSYEKL. Here the CDR3 reads CASSQDDREGTEAFF. For the CDR3, the DNA is TGCGCCAGCAGCCAAGATGACAGGGAGGGAACTGAAGCTTTCTTT.

The V and J genes are TRBV29-1 and TRBJ1-1, with D perhaps matching TRBD1 (6 bases). The germline CDR1 and CDR2 sequences are SQVTM and ANQGSEA. V was cut by 5 bases and J by 5 bases, with 18 bases left in between. This CDR3 comprises 14 residues. The CDR3 loop is CSVRADRLRTEAFF. In nucleotides, the CDR3 is TGCAGCGTTCGGGCCGACAGGCTTAGGACTGAAGCTTTCTTT.

V gene TRBV19 combines with J gene TRBJ1-2; no clear D. The length of the CDR3 is 12 residues. V was cut by 1 base and J by 9 bases, with 9 bases left in between. Germline V gene lookup returns CDR1 LNHDA and CDR2 SQIVND (reference sequence). The CDR3 protein is CASSIARESYTF. The DNA of the CDR3 is TGTGCCAGTAGTATAGCGAGAGAGAGCTACACCTTC.

V is TRBV9 and J is TRBJ2-3; maybe TRBD2 (6 bases). Germline CDR1 is SGDLS and CDR2 is YYNGEE. Trimming left V 0 bases short and J 2 bases short, with 10 bases between. This CDR3 is 15 amino acids long. The CDR3 protein is CASSVGGGNTDTQYF. The CDR3 DNA follows: TGTGCCAGCAGCGTAGGCGGCGGGAACACAGATACGCAGTATTTT.

V is TRBV20-1 and J is TRBJ2-7; the match to TRBD1 covers 7 bases. The V segment lost 5 bases and the J segment 4 bases; nucleotides outside the gene matches: 2. This CDR3 contains 11 residues. Germline assignment: CDR1 DFQATT and CDR2 SNEGSKA (reference sequence). The DNA of the CDR3 is TGCAGTGCTCAACAGGGGTACGAGCAGTACTTC. It specifies CSAQQGYEQYF.